The 24 T cell receptor beta chains given below trace back to one sample, sequenced in a study of cytomegalovirus exposure and HLA in healthy donors. PCR employed 60 Vbeta and 13 Jbeta primers. Generated by immunoSEQ multiplex PCR, the TCRdb table keeps only in-frame clones and is missing some. The table has about 120,000 clones, approximately 80% seen once. The sample comprised PBMCs. These receptors came from a woman between 40 and 50 years old in good health and CMV-seropositive.

About this clone itself: Other DNA sequences in the same sample also yield this CDR3. CDR3 sequence: CAWRAPDRMNTEAFF. The DNA for the CDR3 is TGTGCCTGGAGGGCCCCGGACAGGATGAACACTGAAGCTTTCTTT. This chain links TRBV30 with TRBJ1-1, with 7 bases identical to TRBD1. Germline V gene data show CDR1 as GTSNPN and CDR2 as SVGIG (reference sequence). With V trimmed by 3 bases and J by 0 bases, 7 bases remained unmatched. This CDR3 comprises 15 residues.

This chain uses TRBV2 with TRBJ1-2; TRBD1 agrees at 11 bases. The J segment lost 7 bases and the V segment lost 0 bases, leaving 4 bases of the junction unmatched. The CDR3 has 15 residues. Looked up from germline, CDR1 is SNHLY and CDR2 is FYNNEI. CDR3 residues: CASSEARTGGFGYTF. The CDR3 DNA sequence: TGTGCCAGCAGTGAAGCCAGGACAGGGGGCTTTGGCTACACCTTC. Filled out from reference TRBV2 and TRBJ1-2, the complete variable domain reads EPEVTQTPSHQVTQMGQEVILRCVPISNHLYFYWYRQILGQKVEFLVSFYNNEISEKSEIFDDQFSVERPDGSNFTLKIRSTKLEDSAMYFCASSEARTGGFGYTFGSGTRLTVV.

This chain joins TRBV18 and TRBJ1-1; D call uncertain. Trimming cost V 3 bases and J 5 bases, with 10 bases left between them. CDR1 and CDR2 (germline): KGHSH, LQKENI. This CDR3 comprises 13 residues. DNA of the CDR3: TGTGCCAGCTCACCCAACGGAGGTACTGAAGCTTTCTTT. Protein sequence: CASSPNGGTEAFF.

The chain has TRBV10-1 and TRBJ1-1; D unclear. Looked up from germline, CDR1 is WNHNN and CDR2 is SYGVQD (reference sequence). Deletions cut 6 bases from V and 1 base from J, with 12 bases between. This CDR3 contains 14 residues. DNA for the CDR3: TGCGCCAGCAGGCCCAGTAAGTGGAACACTGAAGCTTTCTTT. It yields the protein CASRPSKWNTEAFF.

The V gene is TRBV5-1, the J gene TRBJ2-7; D gene uncertain. Looked up from germline, CDR1 is SGHRS and CDR2 is YFSETQ. V was cut by 5 bases and J by 3 bases, with 12 bases left in between. This CDR3 spans 13 amino acids. CDR3 DNA: TGCGCCAGCAGTCGTCTGGCAGACTACGAGCAGTACTTC. Amino acids: CASSRLADYEQYF.

The chain's CDR3 is CASSQNSQGTLGYTF. Here the CDR3 DNA reads TGTGCCAGCAGTCAAAACTCACAGGGTACCCTAGGCTACACCTTC. The chain is built from TRBV2 and TRBJ1-2, with a tentative D call TRBD1 (6 bases). The length of the CDR3 is 15 residues. V lost 5 bases and J lost 8, with 21 bases in between. The germline gives CDR1 SNHLY, CDR2 FYNNEI.

The CDR3 is CASGLAALAEDYNEQFF. CDR3 bases: TGTGCTAGTGGTTTGGCTGCCCTAGCGGAGGACTACAATGAGCAGTTCTTC. This chain connects TRBV12-5 to TRBJ2-1; 7 nucleotides align to TRBD2. The CDR3 sequence is 17 residues long. Germline V gene data show CDR1 as LGHNT and CDR2 as FRNRAP. Losses at the gene ends were 1 base for V and 3 bases for J; bases not matched to a gene: 9. Based on the CDR3 plus reference TRBV12-5 and TRBJ2-1, the full variable domain is DARVTQTPRHKVTEMGQEVTMRCQPILGHNTVFWYRQTMMQGLELLAYFRNRAPLDDSGMPKDRFSAEMPDATLATLKIQPSEPRDSAVYFCASGLAALAEDYNEQFFGPGTRLTVL.

This chain uses TRBV5-1 with TRBJ2-6; 7 positions agree with TRBD1. Germline V gives CDR1 SGHRS, CDR2 YFSETQ. The CDR3 is 16 residues long. V was clipped by 5 bases and J by 2 bases; unmatched bases: 7. CDR3 sequence (DNA): TGCGCCAGCAGTGAGGGGGCGTCTACTGGGGCCAACGTCCTGACTTTC. This sequence encodes CASSEGASTGANVLTF. Combining the CDR3 with reference TRBV5-1 and TRBJ2-6 gives the whole variable domain KAGVTQTPRYLIKTRGQQVTLSCSPISGHRSVSWYQQTPGQGLQFLFEYFSETQRNKGNFPGRFSGRQFSNSRSEMNVSTLELGDSALYLCASSEGASTGANVLTFGAGSRLTVL.

The chain employs TRBV11-2 and TRBJ1-6, with D perhaps TRBD1 (5 bases). The V and J ends lost 6 bases and 6 bases respectively, with 15 bases between them. The CDR3 covers 15 residues. Germline V lookup: CDR1 SGHAT, CDR2 FQNNGV. The CDR3 here is CASRRPGGGNSPLHF. The CDR3 DNA reads TGTGCCAGCAGGCGTCCCGGGGGAGGTAATTCACCCCTCCACTTT.

This clone came up a few times. This chain joins TRBV2 and TRBJ1-1; TRBD1 is a possible D gene (6 bases). Trimming took 4 bases from V and 1 from J, leaving 10 bases between them. Germline values: CDR1 SNHLY, CDR2 FYNNEI. This CDR3 region has 14 residues. This chain's CDR3 is CASSGTVGNTEAFF. CDR3 DNA sequence: TGTGCCAGCAGTGGGACAGTGGGGAACACTGAAGCTTTCTTT.

This rearrangement joins TRBV5-1 to TRBJ2-2; 13 nucleotides match TRBD2. Germline CDR1 reads SGHRS; CDR2 reads YFSETQ. J lost 4 bases, V lost 4 bases, and 4 bases had no gene match. This CDR3 has 16 amino acids. This CDR3 is CASSQLAGGLTGELFF. The CDR3 bases are TGCGCCAGCAGCCAACTAGCGGGGGGGCTCACCGGGGAGCTGTTTTTT.

The chain employs TRBV6-5 and TRBJ2-7, with a tentative D call TRBD2 (5 bases). The ends were cut back, 5 bases at V and 5 bases at J, with 13 bases in the middle. Germline values: CDR1 MNHEY, CDR2 SVGAGI. The CDR3 totals 13 residues. The CDR3 DNA reads as TGTGCCAGCAGTCCCAGAGGGCTAAACGAGCAGTACTTC. Protein: CASSPRGLNEQYF.

The CDR3 nucleotides read TGTGCCAGCAGCTTAGGCGGGTGGGAGACCCAGTACTTC. Amino acids: CASSLGGWETQYF. The chain recombines TRBV7-8 with TRBJ2-5; possible D gene TRBD2, 5 bases. V lost 1 base and J 5 bases, leaving 8 bases between the germline ends. CDR3 length: 13 residues. In germline, CDR1 is SGHVS, CDR2 FQNEAQ. The full variable domain, rest sourced from reference TRBV7-8 and TRBJ2-5, is GAGVSQSPRYKVAKRGQDVALRCDPISGHVSLFWYQQALGQGPEFLTYFQNEAQLDKSGLPSDRFFAERPEGSVSTLKIQRTQQEDSAVYLCASSLGGWETQYFGPGTRLLVL.

CDR3 protein: CASGQGAKGYTF. The DNA of the CDR3 is TGTGCCAGCGGACAGGGGGCGAAGGGCTACACCTTC. The V and J genes are TRBV6-5 and TRBJ1-2; 11 positions agree with TRBD1. Germline CDR1 and CDR2: MNHEY and SVGAGI. J gave up 8 bases and V 8 bases, and 4 bases lay outside the gene matches. The CDR3 runs 12 residues.

For this clone: The germline gene is not matched at one end of the junction; a read error may be the cause. The gene calls are TRBV29-1 and TRBJ2-3; 7 bases are a match to TRBD1. There are 16 residues in the CDR3. The germline V gene encodes CDR1 SQVTM and CDR2 ANQGSEA. The CDR3 is CSVGDPLEGATDMQYF. Written as DNA, the CDR3 is TGCAGCGTTGGAGACCCTCTTGAGGGGGCGACAGATATGCAGTATTTT.

This chain joins TRBV9 and TRBJ1-3; D unresolved. CDR3 length: 15 residues. Germline V CDR1 and CDR2: SGDLS, YYNGEE. The germline V and J ends were trimmed by 2 bases and 0 bases, with 9 bases remaining between them. CDR3 nucleotides: TGTGCCAGCAGCGTCCAAGCAATCTCTGGAAACACCATATATTTT. Protein sequence: CASSVQAISGNTIYF.

V is TRBV7-8 and J is TRBJ1-1; a possible D gene is TRBD1 (5 bases). Germline V gives CDR1 SGHVS, CDR2 FQNEAQ. CDR3 length: 14 amino acids. V lost 5 bases to trimming and J lost 0 bases, with 10 bases between them. The CDR3 DNA sequence: TGTGCCAGCAGCCGGCAGGGCATGAACACTGAAGCTTTCTTT. Translated, it gives CASSRQGMNTEAFF.

A single count supports this clone. The chain has TRBV7-9 and TRBJ1-4, with D hard to call. V lost 5 bases, J lost 2 bases, and 9 bases lay in between. The CDR3 is made up of 14 amino acids. Germline CDR1 and CDR2: SEHNR and FQNEAQ (reference sequence). The CDR3 bases are TGTGCCAGCAGCCGGGGTGCTACTAATGAAAAACTGTTTTTT. Protein product: CASSRGATNEKLFF.

The V call is TRBV5-1, the J call TRBJ1-4; 8 bases fit TRBD1. The CDR3 length is 16 residues. V trimming: 2 bases; J trimming: 5 bases; junction bases outside the gene matches: 8. CDR1 is SGHRS, CDR2 YFSETQ, per germline. In nucleotides, the CDR3 is TGCGCCAGCAGCTTACGATTACAGGGGGAGAATGAAAAACTGTTTTTT. Residues: CASSLRLQGENEKLFF.

The chain uses TRBV30 and TRBJ1-2; 7 bases map to TRBD1. CDR3 length equals 19 residues. CDR1 and CDR2 from the germline V gene are GTSNPN and SVGIG (reference sequence). The J segment lost 3 bases and the V segment lost 0 bases, leaving 19 bases of the junction unmatched. Here the CDR3 DNA reads TGTGCCTGGAGTGTAGAGCTTTCCTACTGGACGGGACAGCACTATGGCTACACCTTC. Translation: CAWSVELSYWTGQHYGYTF. The variable domain in full, with the rest retrieved from reference TRBV30 and TRBJ1-2, is SQTIHQWPATLVQPVGSPLSLECTVEGTSNPNLYWYRQAAGRGLQLLFYSVGIGQISSEVPQNLSASRPQDRQFILSSKKLLLSDSGFYLCAWSVELSYWTGQHYGYTFGSGTRLTVV.

This sequence joins TRBV4-2 and TRBJ1-5; D might be TRBD1 (5 bases). Per the germline V gene, CDR1 is LGHNA and CDR2 is YNFKEQ. Between the trimmed V and J ends, which lost 0 bases and 9 bases, there was a span of 9 bases. The CDR3 contains 13 residues. The CDR3 coding sequence is TGTGCCAGCAGCCAAGAACAGGCCGGGCCCCAGCATTTT. Translating it yields CASSQEQAGPQHF.

The genes are TRBV30 and TRBJ1-6; the match to TRBD1 covers 8 bases. The V gene's germline CDR1 is GTSNPN and CDR2 SVGIG (reference sequence). This CDR3 has 12 residues. This CDR3 is CAWSQGASPLHF. Here the CDR3 DNA reads TGTGCTTGGTCCCAGGGGGCCTCACCCCTCCACTTT. The full variable domain, with the rest looked up from reference TRBV30 and TRBJ1-6, is SQTIHQWPATLVQPVGSPLSLECTVEGTSNPNLYWYRQAAGRGLQLLFYSVGIGQISSEVPQNLSASRPQDRQFILSSKKLLLSDSGFYLCAWSQGASPLHFGNGTRLTVT.

The count of this clone is one. The chain carries TRBV12-5 and TRBJ1-1, with a tentative D call TRBD1 (5 bases). This CDR3 comprises 12 residues. CDR1 and CDR2 (germline): LGHNT, FRNRAP. With 7 bases removed from V and 5 bases from J, the gap between germline ends came to 11 bases. CDR3 DNA: TGTGCTAGTGCCAGGGCTGAGACTGAAGCTTTCTTT. Amino acid sequence: CASARAETEAFF.

This clone was seen once. The chain uses TRBV10-1 and TRBJ2-2; perhaps TRBD2 as D (6 bases). CDR3 length: 16 residues. CDR1 is WNHNN, CDR2 SYGVQD, per germline (reference sequence). V was clipped by 8 bases and J by 6 bases, with 22 bases between them. This CDR3 reads CASSGTAGFGAGELFF. CDR3 nucleotides: TGCGCCAGCTCCGGGACGGCGGGGTTTGGCGCCGGGGAGCTGTTTTTT.